The source of this T cell receptor (beta chain) is a study of regulatory T cells in long-lasting Graves disease (dated by TCRdb to about 2021). Regarding the research as a whole: Antithyroid drugs had been taken for less than 3 months by newly diagnosed Graves' disease patients. TCR sequencing covered 13 persistent and some 20 newly diagnosed Graves' disease patients, some 33 samples in total. Peripheral blood TCR sequencing and RNA sequencing compared persistent Graves' disease patients with newly diagnosed Graves' disease patients. The study was conducted in China and was registered as a clinical trial. What the authors observed across the whole study: As a limitation, the authors acknowledged that the small sample size may reduce accuracy. Persistent patients shared more public clonotypes among themselves (around 2,800) than newly diagnosed patients did (roughly 920). Peripheral blood alone was examined, since thyroid tissue, which constituted the primary lesion, could not be accessed. Compared with newly diagnosed patients, persistent Graves' disease patients had lower TCR Shannon entropy and fewer highly expanded clones, which suggests clonal expansion. Only the TCR beta chain was sequenced and analyzed.

Libraries were constructed by multiplex PCR. Reads for this sample came from an Illumina HiSeq 4000. To build TCR beta libraries, CDR3 regions were amplified by Arm-PCR using iRepertoire HTBI primers. Before sequencing, the PCR products went through gel purification. Regarding the original processing steps: Gene usage analysis of CDR3 amino acid clonotypes relied on the approximately 62 TRBV and around 13 TRBJ segments identified across samples. COPE and FqMerger were used to merge the filtered high-quality paired reads into contigs. BLAST was used to align contigs to IMGT TRBV, TRBD and TRBJ reference genes, and CDR3 was defined according to IMGT. Any clonotype with a frequency above 0.1% was counted as a highly expanded clone. Shannon entropy was used to measure repertoire diversity, and the Gini coefficient was used to measure V-J evenness. A clonotype found in more than one individual was treated as public. The public sequencing data were trimmed at Q25 with fastp and processed into clonotypes with MiXCR by TCRdb, which kept only in-frame beta chains. Every distinct CDR3 protein forms one entry, paired with its most common genes and DNA. TCRdb's processing, not the authors', yielded these V and J calls. Recorded for this sample are roughly 400,000 distinct CDR3 sequences; about 15% of them occurred a single time. The top ten clonotypes cover approximately 22% of the sample.

This clonotype was seen repeatedly, ten times or more. Its antigen is unknown. No base quality information exists; no much larger clone differs at one position. The time point label on this specimen signifies: newly diagnosed GD, antithyroid drugs for less than 3 months. For both TCR sequencing and RNA sequencing, RNA was extracted from PBMCs in TRIzol. The diagnosis of Graves' disease was made according to American Thyroid Association guidelines. Patients were recruited from an endocrinology department in Xi'an, China. Each patient gave 9 to 10 milliliters of peripheral blood, collected in an EDTA anticoagulant tube. PBMCs were isolated by Ficoll Paque Plus density gradient separation without further T cell sorting. An Agilent 2100 Bioanalyzer and agarose gel were used to check RNA quality, while a NanoDrop 2000 measured RNA concentration. The data also belong to a second study, concerning T cells in Graves' hyperthyroidism and ophthalmopathy. Taken from the second paper: Stable Graves' hyperthyroidism was defined as the absence of progression to ophthalmopathy over 18 months of follow-up. Hyperthyroidism patients were newly diagnosed, had a disease duration of under 2 months, and were aged 18 to 65 years. Patients with uncontrolled infections, other autoimmune diseases, pregnancy or lactation were excluded. Diagnoses were established on the basis of clinical symptoms, serum thyroxine and TRAb, thyroid ultrasound, and orbital computed tomography. The TCR CDR3 was subjected to a first round of RT-PCR using the HTBI primer set and the Qiagen OneStep RT-PCR kit. Blood samples also contained most of the expanded thyroid clonotypes (frequency above 0.001), which suggests that blood repertoires may reflect thyroid immune responses. Ophthalmopathy was separated from stable hyperthyroidism by a 13 V-J signature model, with roughly 88% sensitivity and roughly 81% specificity obtained in cross-validation and 80%/75% obtained in testing. In validation, the model predicted progression to ophthalmopathy with about 71% sensitivity and around 72% specificity, a median of 6.5 months before onset. To identify distinguishing TCR V-J signatures, a discovery cohort of 100 patients was used, comprising 40 to 45 with Graves' ophthalmopathy and some 57 with stable Graves' hyperthyroidism. Prospective prediction of ophthalmopathy was tested in an independent validation cohort of 18 to 20 hyperthyroidism patients and 17 patients who later progressed to ophthalmopathy. The 100 or so discovery patients were randomly split 7:3 into training and test sets. In more than 5 Graves' hyperthyroidism patients, the study also compared T-cell repertoires from thyroid tissue with T-cell repertoires from blood. After sampling, hyperthyroidism patients received methimazole starting at 30 mg daily, and ophthalmopathy patients received high-dose intravenous methylprednisolone. Libraries were constructed in a second round of multiplex PCR, after which size selection and purification were carried out. Libraries were sequenced paired-end with 100 bp reads on an Illumina HiSeq2000. SOAPnuke was used to process the raw data, removing reads that contained adapters or uncalled bases, had a mean Phred below 15, or lacked an exact match to the constant primer or identifier. COPE v1.2.5 was used to merge high-quality paired reads, and clonotypes were defined as unique nucleotide sequences. MiTCR v1.1 was used to align clonotypes to the IMGT TRBV, TRBD and TRBJ reference segments. The analysis was restricted to V-J combinations with a frequency above 0.0001, which together covered roughly 99% of the repertoires. The TCS score was defined as F50 (clonal expansion) divided by E x V (chaos), with BLOSUM62-based TCRdist calculated between CDR3 peptides within each V-J. Welch's t-statistics and random forest reduced just over 500 V-J features to 13, which were used in a naive Bayes classifier (R e1071). No statistical method was used to fix the sample size in advance, and group allocation was not hidden from the investigators. The paper describes TCR Vbeta CDR3 sequencing of 120 to 150 peripheral blood samples, made up of 43 ophthalmopathy patients, 70 to 75 hyperthyroidism patients and some 17 progressor patients.

The source was peripheral blood mononuclear cells (PBMCs), collected at new diagnosis, from a patient treated with antithyroid drugs. The sequence was collected from a woman aged 18-29 years with Graves disease. Donor details come from another sample of the same person, matched by shared clones.

The CDR3 reads as follows: CASSQDGEKLFF. Read as DNA, the sequence is TGTGCCAGCAGCCAAGATGGGGAAAAACTGTTTTTT. In this chain, TRBV3-1 is recombined with TRBJ1-4, with the D gene not clear enough to name. The CDR3 starts with the cysteine, ends with the phenylalanine, and has 12 residues. The kept DNA is CDR3 alone, 36 bases in frame from the first base. Between the V and J ends, shortened by 0 bases and 8 bases respectively, the junction contains 4 bases. The germline V gene (reference sequence) gives CDR1 as LGHDT and CDR2 as YNNKEL.